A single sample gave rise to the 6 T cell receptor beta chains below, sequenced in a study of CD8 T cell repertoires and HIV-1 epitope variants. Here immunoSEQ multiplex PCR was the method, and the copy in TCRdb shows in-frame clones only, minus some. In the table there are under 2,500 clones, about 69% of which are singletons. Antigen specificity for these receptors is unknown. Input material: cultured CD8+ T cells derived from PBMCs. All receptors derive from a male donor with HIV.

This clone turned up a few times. The CDR3 is CASRSGQGRDYGYTF. The CDR3 nucleotides are TGTGCCAGCAGGAGTGGACAGGGGCGTGACTATGGCTACACCTTC. V and J are TRBV27 and TRBJ1-2; 9 bases fit TRBD1. Per germline, CDR1 MNHEY and CDR2 SMNVEV (reference sequence). The J segment lost 3 bases and the V segment lost 6 bases, leaving 8 bases of the junction unmatched. The CDR3 runs to 15 residues.

The DNA of the CDR3 is TGCGCCAGCAGCTTGGAGGTCGTTTCCTCCTACGAGCAGTACTTC. The encoded protein is CASSLEVVSSYEQYF. V gene TRBV5-1 combines with J gene TRBJ2-7; no firm D call. Germline lookup yields CDR1 SGHRS and CDR2 YFSETQ. V was cut by 0 bases and J by 0 bases, with 10 bases left in between. The CDR3 has 15 residues.

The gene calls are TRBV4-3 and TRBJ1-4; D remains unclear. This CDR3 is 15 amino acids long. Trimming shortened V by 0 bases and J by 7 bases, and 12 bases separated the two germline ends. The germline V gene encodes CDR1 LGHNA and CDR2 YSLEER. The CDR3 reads CASSQDLRTGEKLFF. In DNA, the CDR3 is TGCGCCAGCAGCCAAGATTTAAGGACGGGTGAAAAACTGTTTTTT.

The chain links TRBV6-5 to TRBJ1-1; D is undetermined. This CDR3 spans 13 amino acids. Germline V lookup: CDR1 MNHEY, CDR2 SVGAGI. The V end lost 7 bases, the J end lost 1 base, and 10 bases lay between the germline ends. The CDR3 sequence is CASIPGKNTEAFF. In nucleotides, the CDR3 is TGTGCCAGCATCCCCGGGAAGAACACTGAAGCTTTCTTT.

CDR3 region: CASSPLLSPSYEQYF. The CDR3 DNA is TGTGCCAGCAGCCCTCTTCTATCACCCTCCTACGAGCAGTACTTC. This chain joins TRBV28 and TRBJ2-7, with D unclear. The CDR3 sequence is 15 residues long. The ends were cut back, 6 bases at V and 0 bases at J, with 15 bases in the middle. Germline CDR1 and CDR2: MDHEN and SYDVKM.

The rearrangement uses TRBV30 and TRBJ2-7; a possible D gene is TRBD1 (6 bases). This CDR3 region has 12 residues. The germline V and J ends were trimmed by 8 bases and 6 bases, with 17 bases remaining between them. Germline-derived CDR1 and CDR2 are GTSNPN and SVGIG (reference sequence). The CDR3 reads CAGDLTGSEQYF. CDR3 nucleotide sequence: TGTGCCGGGGACCTCACAGGGTCCGAGCAGTACTTC. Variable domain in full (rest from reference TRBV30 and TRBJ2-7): SQTIHQWPATLVQPVGSPLSLECTVEGTSNPNLYWYRQAAGRGLQLLFYSVGIGQISSEVPQNLSASRPQDRQFILSSKKLLLSDSGFYLCAGDLTGSEQYFGPGTRLTVT.